This T cell receptor beta chain was captured by sequencing in a study of blood T cell repertoires in COVID-19. CDR1 and CDR2 (germline): SGHRS, YFSETQ. V was pared by 3 bases and J by 8 bases, with 8 bases of the junction left unmatched. This CDR3 has 16 amino acids. Donors in Cohort 3 who had recovered were those with two negative PCRs, healthcare professional clearance, or resolution of their symptoms. Generated by immunoSEQ multiplex PCR, the TCRdb table keeps only in-frame clones and is missing some. The sample includes a few hundred thousand clones, roughly 85% of them seen just once. The TCR was taken from a woman between 45 and 65 years old who had recovered from COVID-19. The chain has TRBV5-1 and TRBJ2-1; 13 bases align to TRBD2. Sequenced: PBMCs or T cells enriched from blood (not recorded which). DNA of the CDR3: TGCGCCAGCAGCTCCACTAGCGGGGGGGCTGTCTATGAGCAGTTCTTC. Its protein product is CASSSTSGGAVYEQFF. Supplemented by reference TRBV5-1 and TRBJ2-1, the full variable domain reads KAGVTQTPRYLIKTRGQQVTLSCSPISGHRSVSWYQQTPGQGLQFLFEYFSETQRNKGNFPGRFSGRQFSNSRSEMNVSTLELGDSALYLCASSSTSGGAVYEQFFGPGTRLTVL.